These T cell receptor beta chains were read from a single sample in a study of cytomegalovirus exposure and HLA in healthy donors. Repertoires were generated with immunoSEQ multiplex PCR, while TCRdb's copy carries only in-frame clones and drops some. The sample lists about 120,000 clones; about two thirds were seen once. Sequenced material: PBMCs. The receptors were gathered from a woman aged 40 to 50 in good health and CMV-seropositive. The CDR3 runs from the conserved cysteine through the conserved F or W. A D gene is named only where the DNA matches it firmly. Some rows have no size entry. The others give once, few or many, or a class for an expanded clone.

J gene: TRBJ2-3; D gene: -; V gene: TRBV10-2; clone size: -; CDR3 protein: CASSKGGVADADTQYF; CDR3 DNA: TGCGCCAGCTCAAAAGGGGGGGTCGCCGACGCAGATACGCAGTATTTT
J gene: TRBJ2-3; D gene: -; V gene: TRBV27; clone size: -; CDR3 protein: CASNDIRTDTQYF; CDR3 DNA: TGTGCCAGCAATGACATCCGAACAGATACGCAGTATTTT
J gene: TRBJ2-5; D gene: TRBD2; V gene: TRBV7-3; clone size: few; CDR3 protein: CASSWSGRETQYF; CDR3 DNA: TGTGCCAGCAGCTGGAGCGGGAGGGAGACCCAGTACTTC
J gene: TRBJ2-7; D gene: -; V gene: TRBV5-6; clone size: -; CDR3 protein: CASSLDPGFGYEQYF; CDR3 DNA: TGTGCCAGCAGCCTGGATCCGGGGTTCGGCTACGAGCAGTACTTC
J gene: TRBJ2-7; D gene: TRBD1; V gene: TRBV10-3; clone size: -; CDR3 protein: CAISGATGKVGGEQYF; CDR3 DNA: TGTGCCATCAGTGGGGCGACAGGGAAGGTAGGCGGCGAGCAGTACTTC
J gene: TRBJ1-4; D gene: -; V gene: TRBV14; clone size: -; CDR3 protein: CASSRGGWGEKLFF; CDR3 DNA: TGTGCCAGCAGCCGCGGGGGTTGGGGTGAAAAACTGTTTTTT
J gene: TRBJ2-7; D gene: -; V gene: TRBV5-6; clone size: -; CDR3 protein: CASSLSVLTYEQYF; CDR3 DNA: TGTGCCAGCAGCTTATCTGTCCTAACCTACGAGCAGTACTTC
J gene: TRBJ2-2; D gene: -; V gene: TRBV7-2; clone size: -; CDR3 protein: CASSPPSTAGELFF; CDR3 DNA: TGTGCCAGCAGCCCCCCATCGACAGCCGGGGAGCTGTTTTTT
J gene: TRBJ2-2; D gene: TRBD1; V gene: TRBV10-3; clone size: few; CDR3 protein: CAISERGQDNTGELFF; CDR3 DNA: TGTGCCATCAGTGAAAGGGGACAGGACAACACCGGGGAGCTGTTTTTT
J gene: TRBJ2-1; D gene: TRBD1; V gene: TRBV18; clone size: -; CDR3 protein: CASSLTGGAVDEQFF; CDR3 DNA: TGTGCCAGCTCACTAACAGGGGGCGCAGTCGATGAGCAGTTCTTC
J gene: TRBJ2-5; D gene: TRBD1; V gene: TRBV5-1; clone size: -; CDR3 protein: CASSLGQGKETQYF; CDR3 DNA: TGCGCCAGCAGCTTGGGACAGGGGAAAGAGACCCAGTACTTC
J gene: TRBJ2-3; D gene: -; V gene: TRBV7-9; clone size: -; CDR3 protein: CASSPGRFTDTQYF; CDR3 DNA: TGTGCCAGCAGCCCTGGGAGGTTCACAGATACGCAGTATTTT
J gene: TRBJ2-3; D gene: -; V gene: TRBV7-2; clone size: -; CDR3 protein: CASSPGGLTQYF; CDR3 DNA: TGTGCCAGCAGCCCAGGGGGACTTACGCAGTATTTT
J gene: TRBJ1-1; D gene: TRBD1; V gene: TRBV5-1; clone size: -; CDR3 protein: CASSLDRGLNTEAFF; CDR3 DNA: TGCGCCAGCAGCTTGGACAGGGGTTTGAACACTGAAGCTTTCTTT
J gene: TRBJ1-5; D gene: TRBD1; V gene: TRBV9; clone size: -; CDR3 protein: CASSAGQGNQPQHF; CDR3 DNA: TGTGCCAGCAGCGCCGGACAGGGCAATCAGCCCCAGCATTTT
J gene: TRBJ1-1; D gene: -; V gene: TRBV2; clone size: few; CDR3 protein: CASSEVHQAFF; CDR3 DNA: TGTGCCAGCAGTGAAGTACATCAAGCTTTCTTT
J gene: TRBJ1-6; D gene: TRBD1; V gene: TRBV4-3; clone size: few; CDR3 protein: CASSQGTGVNSPLHF; CDR3 DNA: TGCGCCAGCAGCCAAGGGACAGGGGTGAATTCACCCCTCCACTTT
J gene: TRBJ1-1; D gene: -; V gene: TRBV19; clone size: -; CDR3 protein: CASTGGIGTEAFF; CDR3 DNA: TGTGCCAGTACGGGGGGGATAGGCACTGAAGCTTTCTTT
J gene: TRBJ1-5; D gene: -; V gene: TRBV19; clone size: -; CDR3 protein: CASSTGIFSNQPQHF; CDR3 DNA: TGTGCCAGTTCAACAGGGATCTTTAGCAATCAGCCCCAGCATTTT
J gene: TRBJ1-6; D gene: -; V gene: TRBV5-5; clone size: few; CDR3 protein: CASSPGGGSPYNSPLHF; CDR3 DNA: TGTGCCAGCAGCCCGGGTGGCGGGAGCCCGTATAATTCACCCCTCCACTTT
J gene: TRBJ2-7; D gene: TRBD2; V gene: TRBV10-3; clone size: few; CDR3 protein: CAISESAGGKPYEQYF; CDR3 DNA: TGTGCCATCAGTGAGTCCGCGGGGGGGAAACCCTACGAGCAGTACTTC
J gene: TRBJ1-2; D gene: -; V gene: TRBV6-5; clone size: -; CDR3 protein: CASSTTGALVYGYTF; CDR3 DNA: TGTGCCAGCAGTACAACAGGAGCCCTAGTCTATGGCTACACCTTC
J gene: TRBJ2-6; D gene: -; V gene: TRBV5-1; clone size: once; CDR3 protein: CASSPDSGANVLTF; CDR3 DNA: TGCGCCAGCAGCCCGGACAGTGGGGCCAACGTCCTGACTTTC
J gene: TRBJ2-5; D gene: TRBD2; V gene: TRBV29-1; clone size: -; CDR3 protein: CSVDGTSGGKETQYF; CDR3 DNA: TGCAGCGTTGACGGGACTAGCGGGGGAAAAGAGACCCAGTACTTC
J gene: TRBJ2-3; D gene: -; V gene: TRBV10-3; clone size: -; CDR3 protein: CAVGTSTDTQYF; CDR3 DNA: TGTGCCGTCGGGACTAGCACAGATACGCAGTATTTT
J gene: TRBJ2-5; D gene: TRBD2; V gene: TRBV15; clone size: -; CDR3 protein: CATSRGGGQETQYF; CDR3 DNA: TGTGCCACCAGCAGAGGGGGGGGACAAGAGACCCAGTACTTC
J gene: TRBJ2-3; D gene: -; V gene: TRBV5-1; clone size: -; CDR3 protein: CASSLVGGGTDTQYF; CDR3 DNA: TGCGCCAGCAGCTTGGTGGGGGGAGGCACAGATACGCAGTATTTT
J gene: TRBJ1-1; D gene: -; V gene: TRBV5-1; clone size: -; CDR3 protein: CASSQSLGQPEAFF; CDR3 DNA: TGCGCCAGCAGCCAATCCCTAGGACAGCCTGAAGCTTTCTTT
J gene: TRBJ1-6; D gene: TRBD1; V gene: TRBV10-3; clone size: -; CDR3 protein: CAISQVPGQGNNSPLHF; CDR3 DNA: TGTGCCATCAGTCAAGTACCGGGACAGGGGAATAATTCACCCCTCCACTTT
J gene: TRBJ1-3; D gene: TRBD1; V gene: TRBV10-2; clone size: -; CDR3 protein: CASLGQGSGNTIYF; CDR3 DNA: TGCGCCAGCCTGGGACAGGGGTCTGGAAACACCATATATTTT
J gene: TRBJ2-2; D gene: -; V gene: TRBV21-1; clone size: -; CDR3 protein: CASSKADRGIPGELFF; CDR3 DNA: TGTGCCAGCAGCAAAGCTGACAGGGGAATCCCCGGGGAGCTGTTTTTT
J gene: TRBJ2-1; D gene: TRBD2; V gene: TRBV14; clone size: once; CDR3 protein: CASSPLSGGSYNEQFF; CDR3 DNA: TGTGCCAGCAGCCCCCTTAGCGGGGGTTCTTACAATGAGCAGTTCTTC
J gene: TRBJ1-1; D gene: TRBD1; V gene: TRBV2; clone size: -; CDR3 protein: CASRTRGDSEAFF; CDR3 DNA: TGTGCCAGCAGAACAAGAGGGGACAGTGAAGCTTTCTTT
J gene: TRBJ2-7; D gene: -; V gene: TRBV7-6; clone size: -; CDR3 protein: CASSRPGSAYEQYF; CDR3 DNA: TGTGCCAGCAGCCGGCCCGGGAGTGCCTACGAGCAGTACTTC
J gene: TRBJ2-6; D gene: -; V gene: TRBV5-4; clone size: -; CDR3 protein: CASSVGNSGANVLTF; CDR3 DNA: TGTGCCAGCAGCGTCGGGAACTCTGGGGCCAACGTCCTGACTTTC
J gene: TRBJ1-1; D gene: -; V gene: TRBV7-8; clone size: -; CDR3 protein: CASSSLRAGYGNTEAFF; CDR3 DNA: TGTGCCAGCAGCTCCTTGAGGGCCGGGTACGGGAACACTGAAGCTTTCTTT
J gene: TRBJ1-4; D gene: -; V gene: TRBV18; clone size: once; CDR3 protein: CASSPPTYEKLFF; CDR3 DNA: TGTGCCAGCTCACCACCTACATACGAAAAACTGTTTTTT
J gene: TRBJ1-3; D gene: -; V gene: TRBV6-5; clone size: -; CDR3 protein: CASSPSGLSGNTIYF; CDR3 DNA: TGTGCCAGCAGCCCTTCAGGGCTCTCTGGAAACACCATATATTTT
J gene: TRBJ2-3; D gene: -; V gene: TRBV5-4; clone size: -; CDR3 protein: CASSLVAKGGSTDTQYF; CDR3 DNA: TGTGCCAGCAGCTTGGTGGCCAAAGGGGGAAGCACAGATACGCAGTATTTT
J gene: TRBJ2-3; D gene: -; V gene: TRBV10-2; clone size: once; CDR3 protein: CASSQAGDTQYF; CDR3 DNA: TGCGCCAGCAGTCAAGCGGGAGATACGCAGTATTTT
J gene: TRBJ1-6; D gene: TRBD1; V gene: TRBV29-1; clone size: few; CDR3 protein: CSVGQGANSPLHF; CDR3 DNA: TGCAGCGTCGGACAGGGGGCGAATTCACCCCTCCACTTT
J gene: TRBJ2-1; D gene: TRBD2; V gene: TRBV23-1; clone size: once; CDR3 protein: CASSQRSSGGLRQFF; CDR3 DNA: TGCGCCAGCAGTCAAAGGTCTAGCGGGGGACTGAGGCAGTTCTTC
J gene: TRBJ2-2; D gene: TRBD1; V gene: TRBV7-6; clone size: -; CDR3 protein: CASSETGAAPGELFF; CDR3 DNA: TGTGCCAGCAGCGAGACAGGGGCCGCCCCTGGGGAGCTGTTTTTT
J gene: TRBJ1-5; D gene: -; V gene: TRBV2; clone size: -; CDR3 protein: CASSEGVLQPQHF; CDR3 DNA: TGTGCCAGCAGCGAGGGGGTACTTCAGCCCCAGCATTTT
J gene: TRBJ2-5; D gene: -; V gene: TRBV2; clone size: -; CDR3 protein: CASNSRYQETQYF; CDR3 DNA: TGTGCCAGCAACAGTAGGTACCAAGAGACCCAGTACTTC
J gene: TRBJ1-2; D gene: -; V gene: TRBV10-3; clone size: -; CDR3 protein: CAISELEQGLYGYTF; CDR3 DNA: TGTGCCATCAGTGAGTTAGAGCAGGGACTCTATGGCTACACCTTC
J gene: TRBJ1-6; D gene: -; V gene: TRBV4-3; clone size: many; CDR3 protein: CASSKVSMSSYNSPLHF; CDR3 DNA: TGCGCCAGCAGCAAAGTGTCCATGAGCTCCTATAATTCACCCCTCCACTTT
J gene: TRBJ2-4; D gene: TRBD1; V gene: TRBV6-5; clone size: -; CDR3 protein: CASSQTLTGSVQYF; CDR3 DNA: TGTGCCAGCAGCCAAACCCTGACAGGGTCTGTTCAGTACTTC
J gene: TRBJ2-1; D gene: TRBD2; V gene: TRBV4-3; clone size: -; CDR3 protein: CASSQDLSGGAPGSYNEQFF; CDR3 DNA: TGCGCCAGCAGCCAAGATCTGAGCGGGGGGGCTCCCGGCTCCTACAATGAGCAGTTCTTC
J gene: TRBJ2-1; D gene: TRBD2; V gene: TRBV7-9; clone size: -; CDR3 protein: CASSLGLAGSNEQFF; CDR3 DNA: TGTGCCAGCAGCTTAGGACTAGCGGGGTCCAATGAGCAGTTCTTC
J gene: TRBJ1-5; D gene: -; V gene: TRBV2; clone size: -; CDR3 protein: CASSVTGVGQPQHF; CDR3 DNA: TGTGCCAGCAGTGTTACGGGGGTGGGTCAGCCCCAGCATTTT
J gene: TRBJ1-2; D gene: -; V gene: TRBV27; clone size: -; CDR3 protein: CASSFGRNYGYTF; CDR3 DNA: TGTGCCAGCAGTTTCGGCAGGAACTATGGCTACACCTTC
J gene: TRBJ2-7; D gene: -; V gene: TRBV6-5; clone size: -; CDR3 protein: CASSISGRISYEQYF; CDR3 DNA: TGTGCCAGCAGTATTAGCGGACGGATCTCCTACGAGCAGTACTTC
J gene: TRBJ1-1; D gene: TRBD1; V gene: TRBV6-5; clone size: few; CDR3 protein: CASSPGQREAFF; CDR3 DNA: TGTGCCAGCAGCCCGGGACAGCGTGAAGCTTTCTTT
J gene: TRBJ2-1; D gene: TRBD2; V gene: TRBV5-1; clone size: few; CDR3 protein: CASSLTSVNEQFF; CDR3 DNA: TGCGCCAGCAGCCTGACTAGCGTCAATGAGCAGTTCTTC